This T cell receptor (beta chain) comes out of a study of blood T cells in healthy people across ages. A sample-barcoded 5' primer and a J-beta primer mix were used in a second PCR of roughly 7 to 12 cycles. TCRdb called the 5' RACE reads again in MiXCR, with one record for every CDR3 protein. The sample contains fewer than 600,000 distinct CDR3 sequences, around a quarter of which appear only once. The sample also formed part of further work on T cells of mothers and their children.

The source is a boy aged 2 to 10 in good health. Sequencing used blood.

CDR3: CASSLTPGSPRGYTF. In DNA, the CDR3 is TGTGCCAGCAGTTTAACCCCGGGGTCGCCTAGGGGCTACACCTTC. The chain has TRBV12-3 or TRBV12-4 and TRBJ1-2; D is ambiguous. Trimming pared 2 bases from V and 8 bases from J, leaving 18 bases between. The CDR3 consists of 15 residues.